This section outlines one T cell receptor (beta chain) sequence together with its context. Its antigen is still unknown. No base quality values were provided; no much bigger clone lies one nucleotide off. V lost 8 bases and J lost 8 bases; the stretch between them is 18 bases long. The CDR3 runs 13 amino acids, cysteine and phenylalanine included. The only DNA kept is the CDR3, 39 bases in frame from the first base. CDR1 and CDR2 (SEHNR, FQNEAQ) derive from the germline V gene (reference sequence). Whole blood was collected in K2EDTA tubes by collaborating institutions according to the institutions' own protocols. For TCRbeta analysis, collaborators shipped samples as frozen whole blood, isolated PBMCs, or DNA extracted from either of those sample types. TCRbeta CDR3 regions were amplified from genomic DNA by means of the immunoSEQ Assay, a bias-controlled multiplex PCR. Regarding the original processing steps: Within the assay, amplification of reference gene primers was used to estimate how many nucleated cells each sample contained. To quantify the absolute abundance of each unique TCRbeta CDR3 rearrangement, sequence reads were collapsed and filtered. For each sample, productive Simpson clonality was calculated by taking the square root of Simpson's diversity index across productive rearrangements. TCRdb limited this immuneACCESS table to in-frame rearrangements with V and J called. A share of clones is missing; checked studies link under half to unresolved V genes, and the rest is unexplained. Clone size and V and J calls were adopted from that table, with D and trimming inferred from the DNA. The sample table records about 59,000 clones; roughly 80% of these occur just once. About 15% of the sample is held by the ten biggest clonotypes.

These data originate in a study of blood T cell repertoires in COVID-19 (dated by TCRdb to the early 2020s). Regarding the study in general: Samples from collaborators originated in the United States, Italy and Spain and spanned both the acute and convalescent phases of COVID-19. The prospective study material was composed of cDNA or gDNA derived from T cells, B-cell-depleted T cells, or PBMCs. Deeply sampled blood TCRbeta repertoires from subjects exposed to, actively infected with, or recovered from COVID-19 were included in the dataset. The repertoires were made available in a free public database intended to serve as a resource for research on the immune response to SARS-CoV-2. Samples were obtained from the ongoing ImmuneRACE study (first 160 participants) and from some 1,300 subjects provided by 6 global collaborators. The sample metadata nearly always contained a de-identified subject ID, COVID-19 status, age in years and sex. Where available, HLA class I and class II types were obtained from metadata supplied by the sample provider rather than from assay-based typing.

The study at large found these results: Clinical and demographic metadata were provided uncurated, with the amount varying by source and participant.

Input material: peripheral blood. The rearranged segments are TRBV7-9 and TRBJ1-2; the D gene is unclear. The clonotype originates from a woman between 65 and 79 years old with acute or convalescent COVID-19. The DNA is TGTGCCAGCTGGCTCGCCAAAAATTCCGGCTACACCTTC. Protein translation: CASWLAKNSGYTF.